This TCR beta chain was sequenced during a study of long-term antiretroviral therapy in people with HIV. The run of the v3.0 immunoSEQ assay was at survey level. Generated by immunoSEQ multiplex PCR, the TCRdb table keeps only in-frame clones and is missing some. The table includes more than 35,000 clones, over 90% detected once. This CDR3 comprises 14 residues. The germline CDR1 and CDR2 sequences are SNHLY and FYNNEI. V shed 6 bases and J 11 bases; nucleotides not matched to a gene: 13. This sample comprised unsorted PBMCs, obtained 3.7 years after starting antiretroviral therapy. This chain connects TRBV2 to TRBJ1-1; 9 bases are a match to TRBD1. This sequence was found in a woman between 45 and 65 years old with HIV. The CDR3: CASRGTGPILLAFF. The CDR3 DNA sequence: TGTGCCAGCAGGGGGACAGGGCCGATTCTGTTGGCTTTCTTT.